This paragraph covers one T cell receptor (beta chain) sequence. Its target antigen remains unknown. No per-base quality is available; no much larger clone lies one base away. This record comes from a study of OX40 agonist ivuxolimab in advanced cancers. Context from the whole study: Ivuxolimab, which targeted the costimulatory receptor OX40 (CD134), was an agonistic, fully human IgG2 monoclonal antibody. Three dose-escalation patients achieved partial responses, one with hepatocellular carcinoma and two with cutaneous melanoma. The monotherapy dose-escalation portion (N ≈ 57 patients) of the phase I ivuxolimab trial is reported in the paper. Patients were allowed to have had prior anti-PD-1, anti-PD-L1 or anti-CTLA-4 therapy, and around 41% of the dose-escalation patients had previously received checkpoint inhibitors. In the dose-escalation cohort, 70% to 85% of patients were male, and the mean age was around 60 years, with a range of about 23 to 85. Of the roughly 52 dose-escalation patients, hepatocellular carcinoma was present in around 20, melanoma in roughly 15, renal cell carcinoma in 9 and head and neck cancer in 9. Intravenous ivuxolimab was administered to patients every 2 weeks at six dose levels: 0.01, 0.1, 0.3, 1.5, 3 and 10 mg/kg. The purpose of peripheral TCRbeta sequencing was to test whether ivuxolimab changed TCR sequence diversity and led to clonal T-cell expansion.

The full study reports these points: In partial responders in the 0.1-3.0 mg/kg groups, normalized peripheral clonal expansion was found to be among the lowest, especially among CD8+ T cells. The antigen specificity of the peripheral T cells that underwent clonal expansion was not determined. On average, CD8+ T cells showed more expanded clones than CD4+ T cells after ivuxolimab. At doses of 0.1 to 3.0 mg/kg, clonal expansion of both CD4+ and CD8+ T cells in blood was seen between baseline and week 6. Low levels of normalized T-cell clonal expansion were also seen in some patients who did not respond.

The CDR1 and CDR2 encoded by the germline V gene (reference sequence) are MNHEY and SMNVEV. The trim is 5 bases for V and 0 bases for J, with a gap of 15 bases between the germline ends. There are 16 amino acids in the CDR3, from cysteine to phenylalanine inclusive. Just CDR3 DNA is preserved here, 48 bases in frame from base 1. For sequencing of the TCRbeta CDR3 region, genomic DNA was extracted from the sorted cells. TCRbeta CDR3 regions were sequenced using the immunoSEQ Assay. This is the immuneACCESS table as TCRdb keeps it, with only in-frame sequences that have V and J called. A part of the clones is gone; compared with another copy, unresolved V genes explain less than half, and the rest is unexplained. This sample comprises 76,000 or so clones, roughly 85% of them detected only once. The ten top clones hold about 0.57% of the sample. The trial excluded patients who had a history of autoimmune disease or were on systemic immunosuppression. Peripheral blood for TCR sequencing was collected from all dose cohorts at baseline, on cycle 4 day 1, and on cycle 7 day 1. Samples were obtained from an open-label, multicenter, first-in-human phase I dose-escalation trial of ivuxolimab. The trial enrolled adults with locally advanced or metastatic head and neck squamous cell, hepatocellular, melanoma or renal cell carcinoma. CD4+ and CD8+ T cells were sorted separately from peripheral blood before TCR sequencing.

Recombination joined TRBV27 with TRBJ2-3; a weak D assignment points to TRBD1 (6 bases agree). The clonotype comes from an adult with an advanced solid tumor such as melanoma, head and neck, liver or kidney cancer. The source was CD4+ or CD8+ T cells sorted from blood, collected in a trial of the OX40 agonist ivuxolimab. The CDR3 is CASSKRTVASTDTQYF. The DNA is TGTGCCAGCAGTAAGCGGACAGTTGCGAGCACAGATACGCAGTATTTT.